This record covers a single TCR beta chain. The specificity of this receptor is unknown. Base-call qualities are not available, and no considerably larger clone is one nucleotide away. TCRdb lists the instrument as Illumina NovaSeq 6000. cDNA libraries for TCRalpha and TCRbeta were prepared by 5'RACE using constant-segment primers, with sample barcodes and unique molecular identifiers added. RNA was extracted from every sample with Trizol reagent. Library amplification was performed in two PCR steps, and a second sample barcode and Illumina TruSeq adapters were introduced in the second step. Sequencing of the libraries was done on an Illumina NovaSeq, producing 2 x 150 bp paired-end reads. Per the original workflow: With migec v1.2.7, reads were demultiplexed and then collapsed into UMI-guided consensus sequences. Using mixcr v2.1.11, the UMI consensuses were aligned to TRA and TRB V and J templates and assembled into clonotypes. Expanded or contracted clonotypes were those called significant by both edgeR and NoisET, with noise models trained on biological replicates. edgeR calls used a false discovery rate-adjusted p below 0.01 and a log2 fold-change threshold of 1. As an exploratory analysis of dynamics, PCA with hierarchical clustering was applied to max-normalized trajectories of the 1000 most abundant clonotypes. Each responding clone was given a CD4 or CD8 phenotype based on the CD4+ and CD8+ repertoires, which had been sequenced separately. The raw public reads went through TCRdb reprocessing: fastp at Q25, MiXCR clone calling, in-frame beta chains kept. CDR3 protein sequences are deduplicated, and each keeps its most common genes and DNA. These V and J calls are TCRdb output, not the study's own analysis. Recorded for this sample are approximately 290,000 distinct CDR3 sequences; roughly 19% of them occurred a single time. The ten largest clones capture roughly 20% of the sample.

Trimming costs V 3 bases and J 5 bases, and their ends lie 5 bases apart. From its cysteine to its phenylalanine, the CDR3 spans 12 amino acids. Only CDR3 DNA remains: 36 bases, in frame from the first base. CDR1 and CDR2 (LNHNV, YYDKDF) derive from the germline V gene (reference sequence). PBMCs were isolated by Ficoll-Paque density gradient centrifugation. The data were obtained in a study of T-cell memory formation after mild COVID-19 (dated by TCRdb to the early 2020s). Regarding the complete study: TCR sequence clusters from the two donors were largely donor specific. In two donors, T-cell clones that expanded and contracted after mild COVID-19 were tracked by sequencing TCRalpha and TCRbeta repertoires over time. Two young, previously healthy adult volunteers, one female and one male, were included in the cohort. On the study overall, not on this receptor specifically: Contracting CD4+ clones were found mainly in CM and EM memory subsets, while CD8+ clones were enriched in EMRA. Balanced CD4/CD8 phenotypes were observed for clones contracting from day 15 to 85, whereas a bias towards CD4+ was observed for a second wave of clones expanding from day 15 to 37. The detection of some responding clones in pre-infection memory suggests that pre-existing cross-reactive memory T cells joined the SARS-CoV-2 response. The study included only a couple of mild cases, and larger cohorts that include severe cases with pre-infection samples were judged to be necessary. The second-wave clones that peaked on day 37 were not confirmed to be SARS-CoV-2 specific.

This receptor was taken from a young man who had mild COVID-19 (a few samples of this study predate the infection). The sample titles of this study are shuffled in the database, so cell type and time point are left out; the donor was told from shared clones. Recombination joined TRBV15 with TRBJ1-5, with an unclear D gene assignment. Sequenced material: PBMCs or a T cell subset sorted from them (not recorded which). The CDR3 protein: CATSSGDQPQHF. The base sequence is TGTGCCACCAGCAGTGGGGATCAGCCCCAGCATTTT.